The clone carrying this TCR beta chain was recorded at least ten times. Its antigen remains unidentified. CDR1 is SGHTA and CDR2 is FQGNSA in the germline V gene. Trimming cost V 5 bases and J 8 bases, with 13 bases left between them. CDR3 size: 13 residues. Among the donors, all were Caucasian adults who lived in Nashville, Tennessee. The data stem from a study of shared clonotypes between healthy human individuals. Study information: Aged 18 to 49, the donors were a couple of women and a few men.

Some clones are missing from TCRdb's copy, which holds only in-frame ones; the method was immunoSEQ multiplex PCR. The table has 170,000 or so clones, 65% to 70% seen once. The study's findings and limits: Read depth was anticipated to influence clonotype sharing among donors.

The genes are TRBV7-2 and TRBJ2-1; D remains unclear. Material: memory CD4+ T cells sorted from blood. Described subset: CD45RA-negative fraction. This TCR came from a man between 25 and 39 years old in good health. CDR3 in DNA: TGTGCCAGCAGCCCTAGACGTGGACATGAGCAGTTCTTC. Its translation: CASSPRRGHEQFF.